The 25 T cell receptor beta chains listed next were all sequenced from one sample in a study of CD8 T cells in ankylosing spondylitis. TCRdb processed the 5' RACE reads anew with MiXCR; each CDR3 protein has one entry. The sample holds some 120,000 distinct CDR3 sequences, around 15% seen once. Input material: blood, either unsorted or a sorted T cell fraction (not recorded which). All receptors come from a female donor with ankylosing spondylitis or in good health (not recorded which).

The chain uses TRBV28 and TRBJ1-1; D is unresolved. The V end was cut by 6 bases, the J end by 4 bases, with 12 bases between. The CDR3 covers 13 residues. Germline CDR1 is MDHEN and CDR2 is SYDVKM. This CDR3 is CASRPSAGTEAFF. In nucleotides, the CDR3 is TGTGCCAGCAGGCCCTCGGCGGGCACTGAAGCTTTCTTT.

At least ten counts were recorded for this clonotype. The CDR3 sequence: CASSLDWQETQYF. In DNA, the CDR3 is TGTGCCAGCAGTTTAGACTGGCAAGAGACCCAGTACTTC. The chain uses TRBV12-3 or TRBV12-4 and TRBJ2-5; D remains ambiguous. The CDR3 is 13 amino acids. V lost 1 base, J lost 2 bases, and 5 bases lay in between.

This clonotype was detected ten times or more. The gene calls are TRBV20-1 and TRBJ2-7; TRBD2 aligns across 9 bases. The germline V gene encodes CDR1 DFQATT and CDR2 SNEGSKA (reference sequence). CDR3 length: 14 residues. V trimming: 6 bases; J trimming: 4 bases; junction bases outside the gene matches: 10. CDR3 coding DNA: TGCAGTGCGAACCCCCTAGCGGGGTCATACGAGCAGTACTTC. Amino acids: CSANPLAGSYEQYF.

V and J are TRBV29-1 and TRBJ2-2, with D unclear. V was pared by 6 bases and J by 2 bases, with 13 bases between. This CDR3 has 14 amino acids. From germline, CDR1 is SQVTM and CDR2 ANQGSEA. The CDR3 DNA reads as TGCAGCGTCTCAGCCGTATTAAACACCGGGGAGCTGTTTTTT. Protein sequence: CSVSAVLNTGELFF.

This clonotype was seen many times. The chain is built from TRBV5-1 and TRBJ1-1; D remains unclear. CDR1 is SGHRS and CDR2 is YFSETQ in the germline V gene. The CDR3 loop spans 14 amino acids. V lost 2 bases and J lost 0, with 8 bases in between. In DNA form, the CDR3 reads TGCGCCAGCAGCTTTGGGTACCTGAACACTGAAGCTTTCTTT. Amino acids: CASSFGYLNTEAFF.

This chain links TRBV12-3 or TRBV12-4 with TRBJ2-1, with a tentative D call TRBD2 (7 bases). V was pared by 0 bases and J by 0 bases, with 15 bases between. This CDR3 has 18 residues. The CDR3: CASSLASEGGFSYNEQFF. CDR3 bases: TGTGCCAGCAGTTTAGCGTCCGAGGGGGGGTTCTCCTACAATGAGCAGTTCTTC.

The chain recombines TRBV10-3 with TRBJ1-3, with D unclear. The CDR3 covers 13 residues. V gave up 6 bases and J gave up 0 bases, with 6 bases separating them. CDR1 ENHRY and CDR2 SYGVKD come from the germline V gene. The CDR3 spells CAIRKSSGNTIYF. Written as DNA, the CDR3 is TGTGCCATCAGAAAGAGCTCTGGAAACACCATATATTTT.

This clonotype was seen many times. The chain uses TRBV29-1 and TRBJ1-1; TRBD1 is a possible D gene (6 bases). Germline CDR1 SQVTM, CDR2 ANQGSEA. V dropped 4 bases and J dropped 1 base, with 13 bases sitting between them. This CDR3 region has 14 residues. The CDR3 loop reads CSVVQGLGNTEAFF. The CDR3, as DNA: TGCAGCGTTGTACAGGGCCTGGGGAACACTGAAGCTTTCTTT.

Ten or more counts support this clonotype. The chain carries TRBV20-1 and TRBJ2-3, with 12 bases that match TRBD1. CDR1 and CDR2 (germline): DFQATT, SNEGSKA (reference sequence). The CDR3 is 14 amino acids. Trimming took 6 bases from V and 1 from J; bases not matched to a gene: 2. The CDR3, as DNA: TGCAGTGCACGGGACAGGGGGCGCACAGATACGCAGTATTTT. This sequence encodes CSARDRGRTDTQYF.

This clonotype has just a few counts. The CDR3 nucleotides read TGCGCCAGCAGCTTGTGGGGGGATATCAGGGAAGAAGAACAGTACTTC. It specifies CASSLWGDIREEEQYF. The gene calls are TRBV5-1 and TRBJ2-7; a possible D gene is TRBD2 (6 bases). CDR3 length equals 16 residues. The germline CDR1 and CDR2 sequences are SGHRS and YFSETQ. V was cut by 1 base and J by 10 bases, with 24 bases left in between.

This clonotype occurred a few times. The chain employs TRBV10-3 and TRBJ1-2; the D gene is possibly TRBD1 (6 bases). This CDR3 contains 14 residues. The germline gives CDR1 ENHRY, CDR2 SYGVKD. The germline V and J ends were trimmed by 9 bases and 2 bases, with 16 bases remaining between them. CDR3 in DNA: TGTGCCATTCAAGTGGGGGGCTCAAACTATGGCTACACCTTC. Its translation is CAIQVGGSNYGYTF.

This clonotype was observed at least ten times. Germline is not matched at one junction end, which may reflect a read error. The rearrangement uses TRBV6-1 and TRBJ1-4; no clear D gene. Germline loops: CDR1 MNHNS, CDR2 SASEGT. This CDR3 has 18 amino acids. The CDR3: CAISEARFDRAANEKLFF. CDR3 in DNA: TGTGCCATCAGTGAAGCCCGATTCGACCGGGCGGCTAATGAAAAACTGTTTTTT.

V usage is TRBV11-1 and J usage is TRBJ2-5, with 10 bases aligning to TRBD2. The CDR3 has 21 amino acids. Unmatched junction bases numbered 23, after V lost 5 bases and J lost 2 bases. Germline-derived CDR1 and CDR2 are SGHAT and FQDESV (reference sequence). The CDR3 sequence is CASSASPSLAGITSIQETQYF. The CDR3 nucleotides are TGTGCCAGCAGCGCAAGCCCCTCACTAGCGGGGATTACCTCAATTCAAGAGACCCAGTACTTC.

V and J are TRBV20-1 and TRBJ2-7; a weak D match, TRBD1 (5 bases). Trimming cost V 0 bases and J 1 base, with 16 bases left between them. Germline assignment: CDR1 DFQATT and CDR2 SNEGSKA (reference sequence). This CDR3 contains 16 residues. This chain's CDR3 is CSARDPSGKGSYEQYF. CDR3 DNA sequence: TGCAGTGCTAGAGATCCCTCAGGGAAGGGTTCCTACGAGCAGTACTTC.

The chain couples TRBV11-2 to TRBJ2-7, with TRBD1 matching over 12 bases. The V segment lost 0 bases and the J segment 0 bases; nucleotides outside the gene matches: 9. Per the germline V gene, CDR1 is SGHAT and CDR2 is FQNNGV. There are 19 residues in the CDR3. CDR3 sequence (DNA): TGTGCCAGCAGCTTAGATAGGGGACAGGGGGCTCTCCGCTCCTACGAGCAGTACTTC. Residues: CASSLDRGQGALRSYEQYF.

Ten or more counts support this clonotype. The chain has TRBV20-1 and TRBJ2-3; TRBD1 agrees at 9 bases. CDR1 is DFQATT and CDR2 is SNEGSKA in the germline V gene (reference sequence). The trim removed 5 bases at V and 4 bases at J, leaving 10 bases unmatched. The CDR3 loop spans 15 amino acids. CDR3 residues: CSADRNTGGADTQYF. CDR3 coding DNA: TGCAGTGCTGATAGGAATACAGGGGGCGCAGATACGCAGTATTTT.

Remarks on this clonotype: Just one base apart from a much larger clone, this may be a read error. The chain couples TRBV3-1 to TRBJ2-7; 14 nucleotides match TRBD2. Germline CDR1 LGHDT, CDR2 YNNKEL (reference sequence). The CDR3 length is 17 residues. The CDR3 DNA is TGTGCCAGCAGCCAAACGGGACTAGCGGGGGTCTCCTACGAGGAGTACTTC. Protein product: CASSQTGLAGVSYEEYF.

Concerning this clonotype itself: This could be a read error, since a much larger clone is one nucleotide away. The CDR3 DNA reads TGTGCCACCAGTGATACCCGAACTAGGGACAAGTACCAAGAGACCCTGTACTTC. Translating it yields CATSDTRTRDKYQETLYF. The chain has TRBV24-1 and TRBJ2-5, with D maybe TRBD1 (6 bases). Per germline, CDR1 KGHDR and CDR2 SFDVKD. The CDR3 has 18 amino acids.

The table lists this clonotype with many counts. The CDR3 DNA reads as TGTGCCAGCAGTTTACATTCACCCCTCCACTTT. The encoded protein is CASSLHSPLHF. This chain uses TRBV12-3 or TRBV12-4 with TRBJ1-6; D gene unclear. The CDR3 is made up of 11 amino acids. Trimming pared 2 bases from V and 8 bases from J, leaving 1 base between.

In its sample, this clonotype was seen a few times. The chain carries TRBV10-3 and TRBJ2-7; TRBD1 matches at 10 bases. The germline gives CDR1 ENHRY, CDR2 SYGVKD. V dropped 9 bases and J dropped 7; count of bases not matched to a gene: 9. CDR3 length: 13 residues. The CDR3 DNA is TGTGCCATAGGCGGACAGGGGGTATGGGAGCAGTACTTC. It is translated as CAIGGQGVWEQYF.

This clonotype came up a few times. The chain recombines TRBV20-1 with TRBJ2-1, with no clear D. CDR1 DFQATT and CDR2 SNEGSKA come from the germline V gene (reference sequence). The V and J ends lost 3 bases and 2 bases respectively, with 8 bases between them. The CDR3 loop spans 13 amino acids. The DNA for the CDR3 is TGCAGTGCTAGGGAAGATACCTACAATGAGCAGTTCTTC. Translation gives CSAREDTYNEQFF.

On this clonotype: This sequence may be a read error, since a much larger clone differs from it by one base. The V and J genes are TRBV18 and TRBJ2-7; D uncertain. The CDR3 contains 14 residues. V dropped 3 bases and J dropped 0 bases, with 9 bases sitting between them. Germline CDR1 reads KGHSH; CDR2 reads LQKENI. CDR3 region: CASSPCFSSYEQYF. The CDR3 DNA reads TGTGCCAGCTCACCGTGTTTTAGCTCCTACGAGCAGTACTTC.

The chain has TRBV7-9 and TRBJ2-2, with a weak D call TRBD2 (5 bases). Germline CDR1 and CDR2: SEHNR and FQNEAQ (reference sequence). The CDR3 runs 15 residues. V lost 5 bases to trimming and J lost 4 bases, with 14 bases between them. CDR3 loop: CASSNLLTSTGELFF. The CDR3 coding sequence is TGTGCCAGCAGCAACCTCCTTACTAGCACCGGGGAGCTGTTTTTT.

CDR3 DNA: TGTGCCTTATCCGGGGAGTACTACGAGCAGTACTTC. Protein: CALSGEYYEQYF. V gene TRBV30 combines with J gene TRBJ2-7, with D possibly matching TRBD2 (5 bases). The germline V gene has CDR1 GTSNPN and CDR2 SVGIG (reference sequence). Trimming shortened V by 7 bases and J by 3 bases, and 13 bases separated the two germline ends. The CDR3 is 12 residues long.

This clonotype was detected a few times. The V and J genes are TRBV12-3 or TRBV12-4 and TRBJ2-7, with a tentative D call TRBD2 (7 bases). V lost 6 bases and J 3 bases, leaving 15 bases between the germline ends. The CDR3 contains 14 residues. Here the CDR3 reads CASSLSGGHYEQYF. CDR3 nucleotide sequence: TGTGCCAGCAGCCTATCGGGGGGCCACTACGAGCAGTACTTC.